This T cell receptor (beta chain) emerged from a study of CD8+ T cells in alopecia areata. Across the whole study: Disease severity was quantified as SALT score of affected scalp area. Overall study results and limits: Normal scalp had lower clonality than lesional scalp, with alopecia totalis/universalis lesions showing this most strongly.

The CDR3 loop spans 13 amino acids. Trimming pared 8 bases from V and 2 bases from J, leaving 13 bases between. CDR1 MGHDK and CDR2 SYGVNS come from the germline V gene. With respect to this clone: The antigen is undetermined.

The treatment here: oral pan-JAK inhibitor, 5-10 mg twice daily. After isolation, RNA underwent reverse transcription to generate cDNA as the sequencing template. The assay was immunoSEQ multiplex PCR, and TCRdb's table has in-frame clones only and misses some. The sample yields roughly 180,000 clones, 40% to 65% seen once. The source of this sequence is a human donor with alopecia areata. The source material was CD8+ T cells sorted from blood, sampled at week 24, from a patient treated with tofacitinib. The chain carries TRBV25-1 and TRBJ2-7, with D perhaps assigned TRBD1 or TRBD2 (6 bases each). CDR3 region: CASGKGGTYEQYF. DNA of the CDR3: TGTGCCAGCGGTAAGGGGGGAACCTACGAGCAGTACTTC.